This T cell receptor (beta chain) was recorded in a study of blood T cell repertoires in COVID-19. About the study: Samples taken during acute and convalescent COVID-19 were collected in the United States, Italy and Spain.

Participants, roughly 18 to 90 years old, spanned fewer than 25 US areas. Clinical history as reported by participants underpinned cohort assignment. Original analysis: The authors estimated nucleated cell counts from reference gene primer amplification. Only in-frame clones appear in the TCRdb table, and some are missing; sequencing was by immunoSEQ multiplex PCR. Clone size and the V and J calls come from that table; the DNA yielded D and trimming. The sample lists under 250,000 clones, approximately 80% seen once, with 3.5% to 5.5% in the top ten. The TCR was taken from a man aged 25 to 45 with acute COVID-19. The sequenced material came from PBMCs or T cells enriched from blood (not recorded which).

CDR3 protein: CASSQDWLPGLSSYEQYF. In DNA form, the CDR3 reads TGCGCCAGCAGCCAAGATTGGCTCCCGGGACTGTCCTCCTACGAGCAGTACTTC. V gene TRBV4-1 combines with J gene TRBJ2-7; a weak D match, TRBD2 (6 bases). The CDR3 extends over 18 amino acids. Germline assignment: CDR1 MGHRA and CDR2 YSYEKL. Trimming left V 0 bases short and J 0 bases short, with 18 bases between.